A single sample gave rise to the 32 T cell receptor beta chains below, sequenced in a study of T cell responses to AZD1222 COVID-19 vaccine. Repertoires were generated with immunoSEQ multiplex PCR, while TCRdb's copy carries only in-frame clones and drops some. The table includes fewer than 120,000 clones, 88% detected once. This material consisted of peripheral blood, taken on day 0 of AZD1222 vaccination. The source is an adult in good health.

The chain employs TRBV6-5 and TRBJ1-1, with D tentatively TRBD1 (5 bases). The CDR3 covers 14 residues. The germline V and J ends were trimmed by 4 bases and 1 base, with 10 bases remaining between them. CDR1 MNHEY and CDR2 SVGAGI come from the germline V gene. CDR3 in amino acids: CASSLGQGNTEAFF. CDR3 bases: TGTGCCAGCAGTTTGGGTCAGGGGAACACTGAAGCTTTCTTT.

V usage is TRBV3-1 (or the pseudogene TRBV3-2) and J usage is TRBJ1-5; D gene ambiguous. The CDR3 has 17 residues. V was pared by 4 bases and J by 8 bases, with 24 bases between. Germline-derived CDR1 and CDR2 are LGHDT and YNNKEL (reference sequence). Here the CDR3 DNA reads TGTGCCAGCAGCCGCCGAGGATCGGGCAGCCGGTCGGAGCCCCAGCATTTT. This codes for CASSRRGSGSRSEPQHF.

The genes are TRBV7-2 and TRBJ2-1, with 9 bases identical to TRBD1. Germline CDR1 reads SGHTA; CDR2 reads FQGNSA. This CDR3 has 16 amino acids. V gave up 5 bases and J gave up 6 bases; unmatched junction bases: 11. CDR3 sequence reads: CASSVRGGTGRNEQFF. CDR3 nucleotide sequence: TGTGCCAGCAGCGTAAGAGGGGGGACAGGGCGCAATGAGCAGTTCTTC.

This clone was observed a single time. The chain uses TRBV19 and TRBJ2-7; D perhaps matches TRBD2 (5 bases). Per germline, CDR1 LNHDA and CDR2 SQIVND (reference sequence). The length of the CDR3 is 12 residues. Between the trimmed V and J ends, which lost 4 bases and 3 bases, there was a span of 7 bases. The chain's CDR3 is CASSTGLYEQYF. CDR3 DNA sequence: TGTGCCAGTAGTACCGGACTCTACGAGCAGTACTTC.

The rearrangement uses TRBV7-9 and TRBJ2-7; TRBD1 is a possible D gene (6 bases). The CDR3 totals 14 residues. The V and J ends lost 4 bases and 4 bases respectively, with 14 bases between them. CDR1 SEHNR and CDR2 FQNEAQ come from the germline V gene (reference sequence). CDR3 nucleotides: TGTGCCAGCAGCTATGGACAGCCTAGTTACGAGCAGTACTTC. Residues: CASSYGQPSYEQYF.

V gene TRBV24-1 combines with J gene TRBJ2-5, with D possibly being TRBD2 (6 bases). From germline, CDR1 is KGHDR and CDR2 SFDVKD. V lost 3 bases and J 5 bases, leaving 9 bases between the germline ends. This CDR3 has 13 amino acids. The CDR3 DNA reads as TGTGCCACCAGTGATCCTAGCGCGGAGACCCAGTACTTC. Protein: CATSDPSAETQYF.

V and J are TRBV5-8 and TRBJ2-1; D is possibly TRBD1 (6 bases). Germline V gene sequence: CDR1 SGHTS, CDR2 YDEGEE. The V end was cut by 4 bases, the J end by 6 bases, with 11 bases between. The CDR3 runs 13 residues. CDR3 amino acids: CASSPQGANEQFF. As DNA, the CDR3 is TGTGCCAGCAGCCCACAGGGCGCCAATGAGCAGTTCTTC.

The chain is built from TRBV19 and TRBJ1-1; 7 bases align to TRBD1. Germline CDR1 LNHDA, CDR2 SQIVND (reference sequence). The ends lost 8 bases at V and 5 bases at J; junction bases unmatched: 5. The length of the CDR3 is 12 residues. The DNA for the CDR3 is TGTGCCAGTGTGGAGGGGGCAACTGAAGCTTTCTTT. Translation gives CASVEGATEAFF.

This sequence joins TRBV24-1 and TRBJ2-1; 8 bases agree with TRBD1. The trim removed 11 bases at V and 7 bases at J, leaving 9 bases unmatched. The length of the CDR3 is 13 residues. Per the germline V gene, CDR1 is KGHDR and CDR2 is SFDVKD. The CDR3 DNA reads TGTGCCATCCTGGACAGGGACAAAAATGAGCAGTTCTTC. It specifies CAILDRDKNEQFF.

This clone has more than one count but fewer than ten. V gene TRBV29-1 combines with J gene TRBJ2-1, with D unresolved. This CDR3 region has 13 residues. The V gene lost 8 bases and the J gene lost 6 bases, with 17 bases spanning the gap. Germline values: CDR1 SQVTM, CDR2 ANQGSEA. The CDR3 is CSIVGRARNEQFF. The CDR3 coding sequence is TGCAGCATCGTGGGTCGGGCCCGCAATGAGCAGTTCTTC.

This clone turned up a few times. The chain combines TRBV6-6 with TRBJ1-3; no reliable D call. CDR1 MNHNY and CDR2 SVGAGI come from the germline V gene (reference sequence). The CDR3 loop spans 17 amino acids. V shed 5 bases and J shed 0 bases, with 17 bases lying between them. The CDR3, as DNA: TGTGCCAGCAGTCGGGTAGGCAGAGCCAACTCTGGAAACACCATATATTTT. It yields the protein CASSRVGRANSGNTIYF.

The J gene is TRBJ2-2, the V gene TRBV6-1; D is possibly TRBD2 (6 bases). Germline assignment: CDR1 MNHNS and CDR2 SASEGT. Trimming left V 1 base short and J 7 bases short, with 13 bases between. The length of the CDR3 is 15 residues. CDR3 residues: CASSEGGVYFGELFF. DNA for the CDR3: TGTGCCAGCAGTGAAGGGGGGGTTTATTTCGGGGAGCTGTTTTTT.

The V and J genes are TRBV9 and TRBJ2-7; TRBD1 agrees at 8 bases. Germline assignment: CDR1 SGDLS and CDR2 YYNGEE. With V trimmed by 3 bases and J by 6 bases, 14 bases remained unmatched. This CDR3 comprises 16 residues. CDR3 amino acids: CASSGKTGALFGEQYF. In DNA form, the CDR3 reads TGTGCCAGCAGCGGCAAGACAGGGGCCCTTTTCGGCGAGCAGTACTTC.

The CDR3 region has the DNA TGCAGTGCTTGTGACAGGCGGGGCTATGGCTACACCTTC. Translation gives CSACDRRGYGYTF. This rearrangement joins TRBV20-1 to TRBJ1-2; TRBD1 might be the D (6 bases). This CDR3 contains 13 residues. Trimming shortened V by 5 bases and J by 4 bases, and 14 bases separated the two germline ends. Germline V CDR1 and CDR2: DFQATT, SNEGSKA (reference sequence).

This clone was recorded a few times. The CDR3 nucleotides are TGCGCCAGCAGCCAAGATGCGTCTAACTATGGCTACACCTTC. Amino acids: CASSQDASNYGYTF. This chain uses TRBV4-1 with TRBJ1-2; no reliable D call. V was cut by 0 bases and J by 0 bases, with 5 bases left in between. CDR3 size: 14 residues. Germline loops: CDR1 MGHRA, CDR2 YSYEKL.

The J gene is TRBJ2-7, the V gene TRBV7-2; D gene uncertain. Trimming cost V 3 bases and J 9 bases, with 15 bases left between them. CDR1 and CDR2 from the germline V gene are SGHTA and FQGNSA. This CDR3 comprises 13 residues. CDR3 DNA sequence: TGTGCCAGCAGCTTCGGAGTGAAGCTGGGGCAGTACTTC. Translated, it gives CASSFGVKLGQYF.

This rearrangement joins TRBV3-1 (or the pseudogene TRBV3-2) to TRBJ2-7; D not resolved. CDR1 and CDR2 (germline): LGHDT, YNNKEL (reference sequence). The CDR3 extends over 12 amino acids. V gave up 3 bases and J gave up 7 bases, with 10 bases separating them. The CDR3 loop is CASSQSTWEQYF. CDR3 coding DNA: TGTGCCAGCAGCCAGAGCACTTGGGAGCAGTACTTC.

The genes are TRBV15 and TRBJ1-5; D possibly corresponds to TRBD1 (5 bases). CDR1 LNHNV and CDR2 YYDKDF come from the germline V gene (reference sequence). V lost 3 bases and J lost 2, with 14 bases in between. This CDR3 spans 16 amino acids. CDR3 amino acids: CATSRPRDLGNQPQHF. The CDR3 coding sequence is TGTGCCACCAGCAGGCCCAGGGACCTTGGCAATCAGCCCCAGCATTTT. Combining the CDR3 with reference TRBV15 and TRBJ1-5 gives the whole variable domain DAMVIQNPRYQVTQFGKPVTLSCSQTLNHNVMYWYQQKSSQAPKLLFHYYDKDFNNEADTPDNFQSRRPNTSFCFLDIRSPGLGDTAMYLCATSRPRDLGNQPQHFGDGTRLSIL.

The chain carries TRBV5-1 and TRBJ2-5; 7 nucleotides agree with TRBD1. Trimming at V came to 4 bases and at J to 3 bases, leaving 9 bases not matched to a gene. CDR3 length equals 15 residues. Germline CDR1 SGHRS, CDR2 YFSETQ. This chain's CDR3 is CASSASPGTEETQYF. The CDR3 DNA reads as TGCGCCAGCAGCGCCTCGCCGGGGACAGAAGAGACCCAGTACTTC.

CDR3 sequence (DNA): TGCAGTGCTGGTACAGATACGCAGTATTTT. This encodes CSAGTDTQYF. The genes are TRBV20-1 and TRBJ2-3; D is ambiguous. The CDR3 covers 10 residues. Germline values: CDR1 DFQATT, CDR2 SNEGSKA (reference sequence). Trimming removed 5 bases from V and 3 bases from J, with 3 bases in between.

This chain uses TRBV6-1 with TRBJ2-7; no firm D call. The CDR3 is 14 residues long. V lost 1 base and J 1 base, leaving 8 bases between the germline ends. The germline V gene has CDR1 MNHNS and CDR2 SASEGT. The CDR3 loop is CASSEVRMSYEQYF. The CDR3 DNA is TGTGCCAGCAGTGAAGTTCGGATGTCCTACGAGCAGTACTTC.

The chain has TRBV10-3 and TRBJ1-5; D is undetermined. V was trimmed by 2 bases and J by 10 bases, leaving 12 bases between them. Germline values: CDR1 ENHRY, CDR2 SYGVKD. This CDR3 spans 13 amino acids. The CDR3 DNA sequence: TGTGCCATCAGTGAGAGAGGGCAGTCCCCCCAGCATTTT. This translates into CAISERGQSPQHF.

The sample holds a few counts of this clone. The chain employs TRBV29-1 and TRBJ2-1; the match to TRBD2 covers 8 bases. Trimming cost V 7 bases and J 5 bases; bases outside gene matches: 13. The CDR3 contains 15 residues. CDR1 is SQVTM, CDR2 ANQGSEA, per germline. The CDR3 region has the DNA TGCAGCGCCCAGGCAGCGGGAGAGTTTAACAATGAGCAGTTCTTC. It encodes CSAQAAGEFNNEQFF.

This clone was recorded a few times. The chain couples TRBV15 to TRBJ2-1, with unresolved D. Germline V gene data show CDR1 as LNHNV and CDR2 as YYDKDF (reference sequence). Trimming removed 0 bases from V and 6 bases from J, with 9 bases in between. This CDR3 is built from 14 residues. The CDR3 loop is CATSRDRLLNEQFF. The CDR3, as DNA: TGTGCCACCAGCAGAGATCGACTGCTCAATGAGCAGTTCTTC. The full variable domain, completed using reference TRBV15 and TRBJ2-1, is DAMVIQNPRYQVTQFGKPVTLSCSQTLNHNVMYWYQQKSSQAPKLLFHYYDKDFNNEADTPDNFQSRRPNTSFCFLDIRSPGLGDTAMYLCATSRDRLLNEQFFGPGTRLTVL.

J is TRBJ2-7 and V is TRBV6-1, with 9 bases fitting TRBD1. CDR1 is MNHNS, CDR2 SASEGT, per germline. The CDR3 length is 16 residues. J gave up 1 base and V 6 bases, and 10 bases lay outside the gene matches. The CDR3 is CASRETPGTGSYEQYF. The CDR3 DNA is TGTGCCAGCAGGGAAACCCCCGGGACAGGGTCCTACGAGCAGTACTTC.

The chain couples TRBV7-9 to TRBJ1-6, with D unclear. V lost 1 base and J lost 14, with 15 bases in between. This CDR3 comprises 14 residues. The germline CDR1 and CDR2 sequences are SEHNR and FQNEAQ (reference sequence). CDR3 sequence: CASSLGGALGALHF. The CDR3 DNA is TGTGCCAGCAGCTTAGGGGGAGCCCTCGGGGCCCTCCACTTT. Filled out from reference TRBV7-9 and TRBJ1-6, the complete variable domain reads DTGVSQNPRHKITKRGQNVTFRCDPISEHNRLYWYRQTLGQGPEFLTYFQNEAQLEKSRLLSDRFSAERPKGSFSTLEIQRTEQGDSAMYLCASSLGGALGALHFGNGTRLTVT.

The chain has TRBV30 and TRBJ2-3; maybe TRBD2 (5 bases). The V and J ends lost 7 bases and 2 bases respectively, with 25 bases between them. In germline, CDR1 is GTSNPN, CDR2 SVGIG (reference sequence). The CDR3 sequence is 17 residues long. In DNA, the CDR3 is TGTGCCTCCCACTTCGCGGGCCCGTTGGTAGACACAGATACGCAGTATTTT. Translating gives CASHFAGPLVDTDTQYF.

This chain links TRBV15 with TRBJ1-5; D is possibly TRBD1 (6 bases). V dropped 3 bases and J dropped 7 bases, with 22 bases sitting between them. The CDR3 sequence is 17 residues long. Germline CDR1 is LNHNV and CDR2 is YYDKDF (reference sequence). The CDR3 nucleotides read TGTGCCACCAGCAGGCAGGCTTTTGGACAGTCTACCCAGCCCCAGCATTTT. Its translation: CATSRQAFGQSTQPQHF. Complete variable domain (other parts from reference TRBV15 and TRBJ1-5): DAMVIQNPRYQVTQFGKPVTLSCSQTLNHNVMYWYQQKSSQAPKLLFHYYDKDFNNEADTPDNFQSRRPNTSFCFLDIRSPGLGDTAMYLCATSRQAFGQSTQPQHFGDGTRLSIL.

The chain combines TRBV7-8 with TRBJ2-1; D perhaps matches TRBD1 (6 bases). This CDR3 spans 15 amino acids. From germline, CDR1 is SGHVS and CDR2 FQNEAQ. V was shortened by 3 bases and J by 4 bases, with 13 bases between the two germline ends. The CDR3 DNA reads as TGTGCCAGCAGCTTCCGGCAGGGGCGATACAATGAGCAGTTCTTC. This gives the protein CASSFRQGRYNEQFF.

The chain is built from TRBV19 and TRBJ1-1; 7 bases map to TRBD1. CDR1 and CDR2 (germline): LNHDA, SQIVND (reference sequence). With V trimmed by 0 bases and J by 0 bases, 4 bases remained unmatched. There are 16 residues in the CDR3. DNA of the CDR3: TGTGCCAGTAGTATAGATTGGGGACAGTTGAACACTGAAGCTTTCTTT. This translates into CASSIDWGQLNTEAFF.

The chain combines TRBV10-1 with TRBJ2-1; D gene unclear. Trimming removed 5 bases at V and 9 bases at J, with 17 bases between. The germline CDR1 and CDR2 sequences are WNHNN and SYGVQD (reference sequence). The CDR3 runs 14 residues. The CDR3 region is CASSTASPGGEQFF. CDR3 DNA sequence: TGCGCCAGCAGTACAGCGAGTCCCGGCGGTGAGCAGTTCTTC.

The gene calls are TRBV2 and TRBJ2-1; D gene uncertain. Germline loops: CDR1 SNHLY, CDR2 FYNNEI. The CDR3 runs 15 residues. The ends were cut back, 1 base at V and 2 bases at J, with 9 bases in the middle. CDR3 protein: CASSEDVGTYNEQFF. The CDR3 DNA reads TGTGCCAGCAGTGAAGATGTGGGGACCTACAATGAGCAGTTCTTC.